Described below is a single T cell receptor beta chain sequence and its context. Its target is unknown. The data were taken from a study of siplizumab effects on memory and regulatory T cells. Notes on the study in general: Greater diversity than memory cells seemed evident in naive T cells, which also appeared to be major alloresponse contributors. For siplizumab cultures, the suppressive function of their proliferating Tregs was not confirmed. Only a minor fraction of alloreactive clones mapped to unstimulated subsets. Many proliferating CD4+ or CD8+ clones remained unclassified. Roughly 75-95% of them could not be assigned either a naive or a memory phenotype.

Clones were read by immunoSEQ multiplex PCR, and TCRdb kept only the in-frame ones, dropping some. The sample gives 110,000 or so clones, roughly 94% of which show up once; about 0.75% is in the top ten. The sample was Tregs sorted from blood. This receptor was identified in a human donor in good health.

CDR3 in DNA: TGCGCCAGCAGCATAGAGCGCCTCACAGATACGCAGTATTTT. It translates to CASSIERLTDTQYF. V and J are TRBV5-1 and TRBJ2-3; D not certain. This CDR3 is built from 14 residues. Trimming shortened V by 4 bases and J by 2 bases, and 11 bases separated the two germline ends. Germline CDR1 is SGHRS and CDR2 is YFSETQ.